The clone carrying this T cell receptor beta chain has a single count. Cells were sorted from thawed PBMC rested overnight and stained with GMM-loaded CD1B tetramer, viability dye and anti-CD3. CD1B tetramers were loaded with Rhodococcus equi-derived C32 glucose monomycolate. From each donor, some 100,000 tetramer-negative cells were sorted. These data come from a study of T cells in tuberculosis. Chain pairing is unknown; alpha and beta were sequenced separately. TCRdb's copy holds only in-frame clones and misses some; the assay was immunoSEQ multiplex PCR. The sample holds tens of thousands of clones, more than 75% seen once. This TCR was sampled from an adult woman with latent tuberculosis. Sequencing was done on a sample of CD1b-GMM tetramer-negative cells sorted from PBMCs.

CDR3 in amino acids: CASVQGGHTEAFF. As DNA, the CDR3 is TGTGCCAGCGTGCAGGGGGGACACACTGAAGCTTTCTTT. This sequence joins TRBV7-9 and TRBJ1-1, with 7 bases matching TRBD1. CDR3 length equals 13 residues. Germline V gene lookup returns CDR1 SEHNR and CDR2 FQNEAQ (reference sequence). Trimming cost V 8 bases and J 3 bases; bases outside gene matches: 6.